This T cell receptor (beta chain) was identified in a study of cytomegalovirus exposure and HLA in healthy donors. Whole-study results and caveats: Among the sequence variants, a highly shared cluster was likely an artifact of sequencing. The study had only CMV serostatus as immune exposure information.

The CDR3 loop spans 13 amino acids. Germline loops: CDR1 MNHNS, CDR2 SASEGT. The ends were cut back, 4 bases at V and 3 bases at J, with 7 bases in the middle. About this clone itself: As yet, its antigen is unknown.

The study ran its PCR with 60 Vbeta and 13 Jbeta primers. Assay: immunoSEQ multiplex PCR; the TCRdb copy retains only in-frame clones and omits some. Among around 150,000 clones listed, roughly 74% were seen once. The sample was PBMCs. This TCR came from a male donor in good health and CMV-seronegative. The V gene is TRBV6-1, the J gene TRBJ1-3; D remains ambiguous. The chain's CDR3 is CASSANFGNTIYF. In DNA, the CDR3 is TGTGCCAGCAGTGCTAACTTTGGAAACACCATATATTTT.